The present T cell receptor (beta chain) was sequenced within a study of OX40 agonist ivuxolimab in advanced cancers. Turning to the study itself: Hepatocellular carcinoma, melanoma, renal cell or head and neck cancer was diagnosed in the dose-escalation patients.

Clones were read by immunoSEQ multiplex PCR, and TCRdb kept only the in-frame ones, dropping some. The sample comprises tens of thousands of clones, around 89% of which are singletons, and 11% rests with the top ten. The CDR3 is made up of 16 amino acids. V was shortened by 3 bases and J by 5 bases, with 20 bases between the two germline ends. From germline, CDR1 is SGHRS and CDR2 YFSETQ. This TCR was recovered from an adult with an advanced solid tumor such as melanoma, head and neck, liver or kidney cancer. The J gene is TRBJ1-2, the V gene TRBV5-1, with D perhaps TRBD1 (6 bases). This specimen was CD4+ or CD8+ T cells sorted from blood, taken in a trial of the OX40 agonist ivuxolimab. CDR3 DNA sequence: TGCGCCAGCAGCTCAATAGCATCTCAGGGGTGGTATGGCTACACCTTC. This translates into CASSSIASQGWYGYTF.